This TCR beta chain was sequenced in a study of regulatory T cells in long-lasting Graves disease (dated by TCRdb to the early 2020s). Turning to the overall study: Persistent Graves' disease was defined as antithyroid drug treatment for over 5 years with persistently positive TSH receptor autoantibodies. Patients with persistent Graves' disease were compared with patients with newly diagnosed Graves' disease using TCR sequencing and RNA sequencing of peripheral blood. The study was conducted in China and was registered as a clinical trial. TCR sequencing covered about 13 persistent and 20 newly diagnosed Graves' disease patients, around 35 samples in total. Antithyroid drugs had been taken for 8.5 to 12 years on average by persistent Graves' disease patients in the clinical cohort. Study-level results and caveats: Sequencing and analysis were restricted to the TCR beta chain. Compared with newly diagnosed patients, persistent Graves' disease patients had lower TCR Shannon entropy and fewer highly expanded clones, which suggests clonal expansion. The study examined only peripheral blood because the primary lesion, thyroid tissue, could not be accessed. More public clonotypes were shared among persistent patients (roughly 3,000) than among newly diagnosed patients (roughly 1,000). As a limitation, the authors acknowledged that the small sample size may reduce accuracy. Preferential use of TRBV28, TRBJ1-2 and TRBJ2-5 was observed in persistent disease, whereas TRBV20-1 and TRBJ2-1 were favored in newly diagnosed disease.

The V end gives up 4 bases and the J end 6 bases, leaving 6 bases in the junction not matched to a gene. CDR1 is given as LGHDT and CDR2 as YNNKEL, both from the germline V gene (reference sequence). The cysteine opens and the phenylalanine closes a CDR3 of 15 amino acids. Only the CDR3 DNA is retained, 45 bases long and in frame from the first base. This clonotype was recorded a few times. Its antigen target is currently unknown. Base quality data are lacking; no much larger clone is found one base away. Library preparation employed multiplex PCR. The instrument given in TCRdb is Illumina HiSeq 4000. TCR beta libraries were built with iRepertoire HTBI primers and Arm-PCR amplification of CDR3 regions. Before sequencing, the PCR products underwent gel purification. The authors' analysis ran thus. Gene usage analysis of CDR3 amino acid clonotypes relied on the approximately 60 TRBV and 12 to 15 TRBJ segments identified across samples. COPE and FqMerger were used to merge filtered high-quality paired reads into contigs. Contigs were aligned with BLAST to IMGT TRBV, TRBD and TRBJ reference genes, and CDR3 was defined per IMGT. Clonotypes above 0.1% frequency were classified as highly expanded clones. Shannon entropy served as the measure of repertoire diversity, while the Gini coefficient captured V-J evenness. A clonotype was considered public if more than one individual shared it. TCRdb reanalyzed the raw reads on its own, using fastp at Q25 for trimming and MiXCR for clone calling, and kept in-frame beta chains. CDR3 protein duplicates are merged, each entry listing the most common genes and DNA. The authors' filters were not applied to this entry. Across this sample there are about 660,000 distinct CDR3 sequences, with around 30% seen only once. Roughly 41% of the sample comes from the top ten.

Interpreted using the paper, the time point label stands for: persistent/refractory GD, antithyroid drugs over 5 years with positive TRAb. RNA was extracted from PBMCs in TRIzol for both TCR sequencing and RNA sequencing. Graves' disease was diagnosed according to American Thyroid Association guidelines. Patients for the study were recruited at an endocrinology department in Xi'an, China. Each patient gave approximately 10 milliliters of peripheral blood, collected in an EDTA anticoagulant tube. PBMCs were isolated by Ficoll Paque Plus density gradient separation without further T cell sorting. RNA quality was checked with an Agilent 2100 Bioanalyzer and agarose gel, and concentration with a NanoDrop 2000.

This receptor chain uses TRBV3-1 and TRBJ2-2, and 9 junctional nucleotides match TRBD1. Specimen: peripheral blood mononuclear cells (PBMCs), collected when the disease was refractory, from a patient treated with antithyroid drugs. This clonotype was obtained from a female donor with Graves disease. The CDR3 reads as follows: CASSPRDRASGELFF. The DNA is TGTGCCAGCAGCCCCCGGGACAGGGCATCCGGGGAGCTGTTTTTT.